This entry is about one T cell receptor beta chain. What it recognizes is unknown. Germline lookup yields CDR1 SGHAT and CDR2 FQNNGV. V shed 4 bases and J 14 bases; nucleotides not matched to a gene: 10. The CDR3 is 14 residues long. The assay was immunoSEQ multiplex PCR, and TCRdb's table has in-frame clones only and misses some. This sample has over 75,000 clones, with 85% to 95% found just once. This specimen comes from a study of graft-versus-host responses after intestinal transplantation. Whole-study results and caveats: The study associated peak circulating GvH clone levels with early post-transplant HvG declines.

The input for sequencing was unstimulated CD8+ T cells sorted from spleen or lymph node cells, taken before transplant. The V and J genes are TRBV11-2 and TRBJ2-1; 11 bases line up with TRBD2. This TCR was sampled from a human donor who was the organ donor for an intestinal transplant. The CDR3 DNA follows: TGTGCCAGCAGCTCGGGACTAGCGGCGTCCTTAGAGTTCTTC. Amino acid sequence: CASSSGLAASLEFF.